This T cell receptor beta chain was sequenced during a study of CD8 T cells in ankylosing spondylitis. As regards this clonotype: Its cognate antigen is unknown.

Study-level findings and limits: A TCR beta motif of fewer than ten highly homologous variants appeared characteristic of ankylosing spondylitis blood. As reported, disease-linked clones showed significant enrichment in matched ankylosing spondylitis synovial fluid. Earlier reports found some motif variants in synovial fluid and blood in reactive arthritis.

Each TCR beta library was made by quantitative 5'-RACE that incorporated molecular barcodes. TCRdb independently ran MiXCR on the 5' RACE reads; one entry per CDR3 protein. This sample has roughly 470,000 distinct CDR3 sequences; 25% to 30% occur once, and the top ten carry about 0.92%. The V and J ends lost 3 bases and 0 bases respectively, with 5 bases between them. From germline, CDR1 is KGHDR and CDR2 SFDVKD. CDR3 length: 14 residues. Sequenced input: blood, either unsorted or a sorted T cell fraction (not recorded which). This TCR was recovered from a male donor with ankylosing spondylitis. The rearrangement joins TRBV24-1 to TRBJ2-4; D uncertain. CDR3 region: CATSDPLAKNIQYF. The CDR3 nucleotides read TGTGCCACCAGTGATCCTCTAGCCAAAAACATTCAGTACTTC.